These T cell receptor beta chains were read from a single sample in a study of T-cell reconstitution after alpha-beta-depleted transplantation in children. Using its own MiXCR run on the PCR reads, TCRdb lists one record per CDR3 protein. The data hold about 490,000 distinct CDR3 sequences, with roughly a tenth observed a single time. Sequenced here: PBMCs, sampled before TCRalphabeta/CD19-depleted stem cell transplant. These receptor sequences come from a child younger than 10 with inherited bone marrow failure, due to receive a stem cell transplant. Both conserved end residues are part of each CDR3. Each record gives: J gene, V gene, CDR3 protein.

J: TRBJ2-3
V: TRBV19
CDR3: CASSIGTGVDTQYF

J: TRBJ2-1
V: TRBV9
CDR3: CASSVTPGQGLGEQFF

J: TRBJ2-1
V: TRBV5-1
CDR3: CASSLDGSRSYNEQFF

J: TRBJ2-7
V: TRBV28
CDR3: CASSFWDSYEQYF

J: TRBJ2-2
V: TRBV27
CDR3: CASSLNDSTGELFF

J: TRBJ2-7
V: TRBV4-1
CDR3: CASSQGVKGYEQYF

J: TRBJ2-7
V: TRBV28
CDR3: CASNPRIKVVQYF

J: TRBJ2-1
V: TRBV7-2
CDR3: CASSSEPVTRGRFF

J: TRBJ1-1
V: TRBV5-1
CDR3: CASSRQGAKATTEAFF

J: TRBJ2-7
V: TRBV23-1
CDR3: CASSQNHPYEQYF

J: TRBJ2-7
V: TRBV4-3
CDR3: CASSQAGTSGPYEQYF

J: TRBJ2-7
V: TRBV7-9
CDR3: CASSLPGGREQYF

J: TRBJ2-7
V: TRBV20-1
CDR3: CSAISWGSENEQYF

J: TRBJ2-7
V: TRBV10-2
CDR3: CASSSLPPGDEQYF

J: TRBJ1-4
V: TRBV11-2
CDR3: CASSREPGRTNEKLFF

J: TRBJ2-1
V: TRBV10-1
CDR3: CASSERTGGNEQFF

J: TRBJ2-2
V: TRBV10-2
CDR3: CASTPFGGGNTGELFF

J: TRBJ1-2
V: TRBV6-2/TRBV6-3
CDR3: CASSYAGVYGYTF

J: TRBJ1-2
V: TRBV25-1
CDR3: CASSESGTAYGYTF

J: TRBJ2-7
V: TRBV18
CDR3: CASSPGSGRSGEQYF

J: TRBJ2-7
V: TRBV6-5
CDR3: CASSPRLAGDYYEQYF

J: TRBJ2-2
V: TRBV29-1
CDR3: CSVGRVIGDHTGELFF

J: TRBJ2-5
V: TRBV7-8
CDR3: CASSGSGRETQYF

J: TRBJ2-7
V: TRBV7-9
CDR3: CASSPSTSYEQYF

J: TRBJ1-1
V: TRBV27
CDR3: CASSSFTANTEAFF

J: TRBJ2-2
V: TRBV4-2
CDR3: CASSQPWTSGANTGELFF

J: TRBJ2-7
V: TRBV6-1
CDR3: CASSPGLYNEQYF

J: TRBJ2-1
V: TRBV4-3
CDR3: CASSQVNSPGNEQFF

J: TRBJ1-5
V: TRBV24-1
CDR3: CATSDETGDQPQHF

J: TRBJ2-1
V: TRBV4-3
CDR3: CASSQVGLAEKNNEQFF

J: TRBJ2-4
V: TRBV7-9
CDR3: CASSLGGSGAKNIQYF

J: TRBJ2-7
V: TRBV3-1
CDR3: CASSQDGGLAGVHQQYF

J: TRBJ1-4
V: TRBV27
CDR3: CASSLLGPATNEKLFF

J: TRBJ1-2
V: TRBV27
CDR3: CASSSTGTGAPYGYTF

J: TRBJ1-1
V: TRBV30
CDR3: CAWSKAGVGTEAFF

J: TRBJ2-5
V: TRBV6-2/TRBV6-3
CDR3: CASSYSTKRATGAQETQYF

J: TRBJ1-6
V: TRBV6-1
CDR3: CASSGQGAYSPLHF

J: TRBJ1-1
V: TRBV5-1
CDR3: CASSPLQEMNTEAFF

J: TRBJ2-6
V: TRBV5-6
CDR3: CASRFQGTGANVLTF

J: TRBJ2-7
V: TRBV5-4
CDR3: CASSGVRNGKGEQYF

J: TRBJ2-5
V: TRBV20-1
CDR3: CSAGTDGIGTQYF

J: TRBJ2-1
V: TRBV14
CDR3: CASSQEPPIYNEQFF

J: TRBJ2-5
V: TRBV10-3
CDR3: CAISDTQETQYF

J: TRBJ1-4
V: TRBV20-1
CDR3: CSAIEGRGLGEKLFF

J: TRBJ2-7
V: TRBV5-1
CDR3: CASGLSGNYEQYF

J: TRBJ2-7
V: TRBV20-1
CDR3: CSARINSYEQYF

J: TRBJ2-2
V: TRBV29-1
CDR3: CSGRTGPGELFF

J: TRBJ2-1
V: TRBV7-9
CDR3: CASSPETHYNEQFF

J: TRBJ2-1
V: TRBV5-1
CDR3: CASSPLGTSGRDEQFF

J: TRBJ1-2
V: TRBV25-1
CDR3: CASSSPGQGGYGYTF

J: TRBJ1-2
V: TRBV29-1
CDR3: CSVGNNRVNYGYTF

J: TRBJ2-1
V: TRBV7-9
CDR3: CASSGGTGEKDEQFF

J: TRBJ2-7
V: TRBV25-1
CDR3: CASSEYFHEQYF

J: TRBJ2-2
V: TRBV28
CDR3: CASSPPRTGVGGELFF